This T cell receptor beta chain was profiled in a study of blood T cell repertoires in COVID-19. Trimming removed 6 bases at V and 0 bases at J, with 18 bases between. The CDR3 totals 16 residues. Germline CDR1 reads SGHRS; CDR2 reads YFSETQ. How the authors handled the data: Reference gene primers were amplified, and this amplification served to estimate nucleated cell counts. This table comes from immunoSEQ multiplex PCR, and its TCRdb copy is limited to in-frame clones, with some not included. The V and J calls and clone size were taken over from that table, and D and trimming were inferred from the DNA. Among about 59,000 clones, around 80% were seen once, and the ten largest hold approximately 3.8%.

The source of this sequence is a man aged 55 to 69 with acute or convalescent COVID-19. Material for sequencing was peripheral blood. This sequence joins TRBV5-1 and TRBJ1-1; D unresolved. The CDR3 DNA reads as TGCGCCAGCAACCTTTTGGGAGGGTCTCTGAACACTGAAGCTTTCTTT. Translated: CASNLLGGSLNTEAFF.